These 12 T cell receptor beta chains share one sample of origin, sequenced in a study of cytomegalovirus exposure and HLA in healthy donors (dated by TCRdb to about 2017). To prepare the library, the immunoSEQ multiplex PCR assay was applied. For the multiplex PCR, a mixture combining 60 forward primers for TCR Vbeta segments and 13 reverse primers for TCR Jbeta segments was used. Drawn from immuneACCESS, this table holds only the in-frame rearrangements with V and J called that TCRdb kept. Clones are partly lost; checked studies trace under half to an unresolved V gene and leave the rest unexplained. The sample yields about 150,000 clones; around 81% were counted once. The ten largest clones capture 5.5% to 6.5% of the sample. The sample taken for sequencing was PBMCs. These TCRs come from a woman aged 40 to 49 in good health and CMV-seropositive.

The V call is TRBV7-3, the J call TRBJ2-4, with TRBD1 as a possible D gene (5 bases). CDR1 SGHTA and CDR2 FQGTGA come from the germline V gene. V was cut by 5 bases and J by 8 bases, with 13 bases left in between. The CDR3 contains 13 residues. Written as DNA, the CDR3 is TGTGCCAGCAGCGTGTCCAGGGAAGACATTCAGTACTTC. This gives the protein CASSVSREDIQYF.

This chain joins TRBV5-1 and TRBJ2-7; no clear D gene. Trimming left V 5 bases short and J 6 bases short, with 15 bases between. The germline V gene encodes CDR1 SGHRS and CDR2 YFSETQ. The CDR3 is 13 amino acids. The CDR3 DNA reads TGCGCCAGCAGTGAGTCTCCCATCTCCGAGCAGTACTTC. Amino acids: CASSESPISEQYF.

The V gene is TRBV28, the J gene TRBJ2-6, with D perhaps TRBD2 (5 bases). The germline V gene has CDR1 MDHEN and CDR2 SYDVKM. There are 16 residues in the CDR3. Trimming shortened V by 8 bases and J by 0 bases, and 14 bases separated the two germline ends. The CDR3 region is CASGPGMRSGANVLTF. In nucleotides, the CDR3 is TGTGCCAGCGGGCCGGGAATGCGCTCTGGGGCCAACGTCCTGACTTTC.

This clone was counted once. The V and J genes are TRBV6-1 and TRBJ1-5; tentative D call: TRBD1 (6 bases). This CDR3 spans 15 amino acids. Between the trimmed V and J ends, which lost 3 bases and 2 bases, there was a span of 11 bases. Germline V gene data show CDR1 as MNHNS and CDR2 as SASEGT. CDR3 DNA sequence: TGTGCCAGCAGTGAGAGAGAGGGGGGCAATCAGCCCCAGCATTTT. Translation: CASSEREGGNQPQHF.

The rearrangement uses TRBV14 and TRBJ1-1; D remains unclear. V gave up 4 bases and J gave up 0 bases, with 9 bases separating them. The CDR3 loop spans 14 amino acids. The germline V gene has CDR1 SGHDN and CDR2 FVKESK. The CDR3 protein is CASSPAGLNTEAFF. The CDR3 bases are TGTGCCAGCAGCCCAGCGGGTCTGAACACTGAAGCTTTCTTT.

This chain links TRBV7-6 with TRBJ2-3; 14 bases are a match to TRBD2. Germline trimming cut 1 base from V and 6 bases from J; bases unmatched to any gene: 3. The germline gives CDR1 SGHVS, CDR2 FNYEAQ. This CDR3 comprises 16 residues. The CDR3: CASSLGLAGGRDTQYF. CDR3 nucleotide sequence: TGTGCCAGCAGCTTAGGACTAGCGGGAGGGCGGGATACGCAGTATTTT.

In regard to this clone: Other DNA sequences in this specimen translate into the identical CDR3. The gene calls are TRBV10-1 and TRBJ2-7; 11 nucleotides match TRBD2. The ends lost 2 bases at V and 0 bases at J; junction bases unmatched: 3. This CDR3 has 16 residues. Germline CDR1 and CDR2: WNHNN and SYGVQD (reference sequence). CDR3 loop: CASSEIAGGPSYEQYF. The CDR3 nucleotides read TGCGCCAGCAGTGAGATAGCGGGAGGGCCCTCCTACGAGCAGTACTTC.

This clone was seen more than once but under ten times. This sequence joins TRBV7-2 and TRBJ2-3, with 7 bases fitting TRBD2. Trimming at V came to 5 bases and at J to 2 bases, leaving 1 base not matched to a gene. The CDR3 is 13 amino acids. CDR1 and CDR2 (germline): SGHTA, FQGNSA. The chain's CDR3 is CASSRDYTDTQYF. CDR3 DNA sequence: TGTGCCAGCAGCCGGGACTACACAGATACGCAGTATTTT.

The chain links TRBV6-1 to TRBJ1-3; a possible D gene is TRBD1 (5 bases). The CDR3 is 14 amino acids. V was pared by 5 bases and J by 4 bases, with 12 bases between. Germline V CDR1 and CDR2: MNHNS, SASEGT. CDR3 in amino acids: CASSQQVLGNTIYF. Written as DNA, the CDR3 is TGTGCCAGCAGTCAACAGGTCCTCGGAAACACCATATATTTT.

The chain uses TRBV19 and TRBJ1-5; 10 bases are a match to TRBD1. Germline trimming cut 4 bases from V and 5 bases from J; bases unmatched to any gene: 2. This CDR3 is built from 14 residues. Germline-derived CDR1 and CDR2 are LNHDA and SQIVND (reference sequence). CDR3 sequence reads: CASSTTGGHQPQHF. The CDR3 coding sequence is TGTGCCAGTAGTACGACAGGGGGCCATCAGCCCCAGCATTTT.

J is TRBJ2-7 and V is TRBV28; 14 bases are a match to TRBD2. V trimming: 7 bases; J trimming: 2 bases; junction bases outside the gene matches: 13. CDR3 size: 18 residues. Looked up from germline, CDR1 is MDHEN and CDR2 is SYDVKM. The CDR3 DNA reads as TGTGCCAGCACCCCAGTGGGGAAGGGACTAGCGGGAGCCTACGAGCAGTACTTC. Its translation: CASTPVGKGLAGAYEQYF.

The CDR3 loop is CASSIRTSGGQTYNEQFF. CDR3 sequence (DNA): TGTGCCAGTAGTATAAGGACTAGCGGGGGTCAAACCTACAATGAGCAGTTCTTC. The V call is TRBV19, the J call TRBJ2-1; 13 positions agree with TRBD2. The CDR3 loop spans 18 amino acids. Per the germline V gene, CDR1 is LNHDA and CDR2 is SQIVND (reference sequence). The trim removed 2 bases at V and 2 bases at J, leaving 6 bases unmatched.